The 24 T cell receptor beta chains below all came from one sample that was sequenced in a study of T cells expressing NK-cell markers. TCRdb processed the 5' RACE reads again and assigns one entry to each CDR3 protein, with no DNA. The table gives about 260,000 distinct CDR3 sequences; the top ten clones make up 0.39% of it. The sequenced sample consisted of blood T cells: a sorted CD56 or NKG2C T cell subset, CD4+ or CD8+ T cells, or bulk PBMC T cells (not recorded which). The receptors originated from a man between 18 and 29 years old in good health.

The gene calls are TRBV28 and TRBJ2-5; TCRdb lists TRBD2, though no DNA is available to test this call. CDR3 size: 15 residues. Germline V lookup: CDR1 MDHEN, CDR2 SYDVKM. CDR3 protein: CASSSLAGVRETQYF.

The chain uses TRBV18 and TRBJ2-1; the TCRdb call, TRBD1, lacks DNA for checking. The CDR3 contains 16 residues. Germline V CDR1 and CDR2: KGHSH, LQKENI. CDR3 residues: CASSPQAGGMDNEQFF.

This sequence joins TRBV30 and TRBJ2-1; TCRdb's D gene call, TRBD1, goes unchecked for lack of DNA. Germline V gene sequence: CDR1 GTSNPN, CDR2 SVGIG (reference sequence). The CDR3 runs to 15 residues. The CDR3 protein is CAWRLQGLSYNEQFF. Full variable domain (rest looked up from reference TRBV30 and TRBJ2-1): SQTIHQWPATLVQPVGSPLSLECTVEGTSNPNLYWYRQAAGRGLQLLFYSVGIGQISSEVPQNLSASRPQDRQFILSSKKLLLSDSGFYLCAWRLQGLSYNEQFFGPGTRLTVL.

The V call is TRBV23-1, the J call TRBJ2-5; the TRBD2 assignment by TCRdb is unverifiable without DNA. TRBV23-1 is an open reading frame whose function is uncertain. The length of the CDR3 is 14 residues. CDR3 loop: CASRTDYLTETQYF.

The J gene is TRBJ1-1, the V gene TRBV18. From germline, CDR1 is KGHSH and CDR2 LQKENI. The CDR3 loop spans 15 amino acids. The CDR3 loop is CASSPSGHANTEAFF.

This CDR3 is CSAAGSTNEKLFF. The chain joins TRBV20-1 to TRBJ1-4. The V gene's germline CDR1 is DFQATT and CDR2 SNEGSKA (reference sequence). The CDR3 sequence is 13 residues long.

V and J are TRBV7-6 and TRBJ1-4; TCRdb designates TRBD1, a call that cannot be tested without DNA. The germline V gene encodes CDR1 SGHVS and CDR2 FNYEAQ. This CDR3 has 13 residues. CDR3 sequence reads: CASRGQGTEKLFF.

The chain's CDR3 is CASSLGDSAKGFF. The gene calls are TRBV5-1 and TRBJ1-1; TCRdb picks TRBD1, but there is no DNA to check that call. Germline assignment: CDR1 SGHRS and CDR2 YFSETQ. The CDR3 totals 13 residues.

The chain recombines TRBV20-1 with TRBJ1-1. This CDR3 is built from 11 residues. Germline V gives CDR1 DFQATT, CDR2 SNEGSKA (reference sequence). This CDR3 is CSAKYSTEAFF.

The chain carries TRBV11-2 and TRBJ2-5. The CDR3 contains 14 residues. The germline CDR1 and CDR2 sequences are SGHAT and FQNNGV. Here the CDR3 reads CASSTRLVQETQYF.

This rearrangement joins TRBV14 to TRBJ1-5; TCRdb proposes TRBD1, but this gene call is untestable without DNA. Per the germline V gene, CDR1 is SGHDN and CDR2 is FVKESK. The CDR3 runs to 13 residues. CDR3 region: CASSQGAFKPQHF. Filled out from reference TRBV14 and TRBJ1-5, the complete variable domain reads EAGVTQFPSHSVIEKGQTVTLRCDPISGHDNLYWYRRVMGKEIKFLLHFVKESKQDESGMPNNRFLAERTGGTYSTLKVQPAELEDSGVYFCASSQGAFKPQHFGDGTRLSIL.

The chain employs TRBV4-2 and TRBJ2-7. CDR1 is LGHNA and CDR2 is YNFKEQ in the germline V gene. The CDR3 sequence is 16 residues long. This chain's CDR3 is CASSQGFQTGVYEQYF.

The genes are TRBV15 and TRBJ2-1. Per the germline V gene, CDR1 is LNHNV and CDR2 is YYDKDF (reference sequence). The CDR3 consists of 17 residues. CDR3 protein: CATSRDLGGGAYNEQFF. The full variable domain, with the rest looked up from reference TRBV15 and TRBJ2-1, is DAMVIQNPRYQVTQFGKPVTLSCSQTLNHNVMYWYQQKSSQAPKLLFHYYDKDFNNEADTPDNFQSRRPNTSFCFLDIRSPGLGDTAMYLCATSRDLGGGAYNEQFFGPGTRLTVL.

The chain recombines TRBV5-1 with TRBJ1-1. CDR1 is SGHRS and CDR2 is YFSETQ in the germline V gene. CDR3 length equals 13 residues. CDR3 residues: CASQTYLGTEAFF.

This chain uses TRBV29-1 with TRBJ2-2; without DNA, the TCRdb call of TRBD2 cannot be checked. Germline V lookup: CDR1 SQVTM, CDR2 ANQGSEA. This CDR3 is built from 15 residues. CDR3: CSVGTSGSNTGELFF.

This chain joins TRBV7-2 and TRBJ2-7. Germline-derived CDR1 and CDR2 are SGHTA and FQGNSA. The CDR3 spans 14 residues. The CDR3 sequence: CASSLGLAAGEQYF.

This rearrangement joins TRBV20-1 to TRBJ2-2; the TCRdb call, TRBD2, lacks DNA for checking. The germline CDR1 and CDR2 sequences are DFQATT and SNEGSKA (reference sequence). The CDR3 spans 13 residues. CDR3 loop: CSADRDSTGELFF.

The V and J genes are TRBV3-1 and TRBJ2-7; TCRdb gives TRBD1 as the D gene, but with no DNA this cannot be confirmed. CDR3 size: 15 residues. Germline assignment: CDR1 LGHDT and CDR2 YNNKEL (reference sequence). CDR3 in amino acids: CASSQSGRGNREQYF.

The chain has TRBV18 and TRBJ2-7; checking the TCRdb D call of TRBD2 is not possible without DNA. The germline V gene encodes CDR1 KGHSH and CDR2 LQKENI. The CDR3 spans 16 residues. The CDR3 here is CASSRPGLAHPYEQYF. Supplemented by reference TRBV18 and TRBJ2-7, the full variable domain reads NAGVMQNPRHLVRRRGQEARLRCSPMKGHSHVYWYRQLPEEGLKFMVYLQKENIIDESGMPKERFSAEFPKEGPSILRIQQVVRGDSAAYFCASSRPGLAHPYEQYFGPGTRLTVT.

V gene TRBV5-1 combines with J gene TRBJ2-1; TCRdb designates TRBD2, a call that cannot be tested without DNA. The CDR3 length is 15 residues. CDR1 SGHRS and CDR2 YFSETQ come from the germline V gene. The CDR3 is CASSDPGTGYNEQFF.

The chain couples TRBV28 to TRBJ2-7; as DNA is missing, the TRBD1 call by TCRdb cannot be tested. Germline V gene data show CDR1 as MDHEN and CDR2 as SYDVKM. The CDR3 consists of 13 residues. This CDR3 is CASRRQGDDEQYF.

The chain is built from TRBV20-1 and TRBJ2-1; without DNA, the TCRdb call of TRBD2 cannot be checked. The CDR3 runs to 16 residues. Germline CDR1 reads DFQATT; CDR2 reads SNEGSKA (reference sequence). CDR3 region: CSAPNLGTSGSAEQFF.

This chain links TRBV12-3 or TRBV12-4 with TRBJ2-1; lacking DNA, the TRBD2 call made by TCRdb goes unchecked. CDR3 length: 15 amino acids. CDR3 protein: CASSQTSGRKVARFF.

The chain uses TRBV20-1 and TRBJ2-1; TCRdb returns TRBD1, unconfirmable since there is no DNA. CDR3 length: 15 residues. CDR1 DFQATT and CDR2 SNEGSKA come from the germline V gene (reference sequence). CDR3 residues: CSATPLGGWNNEQFF.